This entry lists 9 T cell receptor beta chains sequenced from one sample in a study of shared T cell receptors in the human thymus. Profiled with immunoSEQ multiplex PCR; TCRdb holds only in-frame clones, not every one. The top ten clones hold more than 0.01% of a sample with some 700,000 clones, 80% to 90% of them seen once. These data also formed part of another study, on human thymus T cells.

Sequencing input: thymocytes. The receptors derive from a girl less than two years old with a congenital heart defect.

The J gene is TRBJ1-1, the V gene TRBV4-3; D uncertain. CDR3 length equals 17 residues. Germline-derived CDR1 and CDR2 are LGHNA and YSLEER. Trimming left V 5 bases short and J 3 bases short, with 22 bases between. The CDR3 reads CASSTKQKRSNHTEAFF. The CDR3 nucleotides read TGCGCCAGCAGCACGAAACAAAAACGCTCGAATCACACTGAAGCTTTCTTT.

The rearrangement links TRBV4-3 to TRBJ2-1, with a tentative D call TRBD2 (7 bases). CDR1 and CDR2 (germline): LGHNA, YSLEER. CDR3 length: 16 residues. The V end was cut by 0 bases, the J end by 4 bases, with 13 bases between. CDR3 sequence: CASSQEGGTIYNEQFF. The CDR3 region has the DNA TGCGCCAGCAGCCAAGAGGGGGGGACAATTTACAATGAGCAGTTCTTC.

The rearrangement links TRBV11-2 to TRBJ1-2; D may be TRBD1 (5 bases). CDR3 length equals 17 residues. V lost 2 bases, J lost 3 bases, and 19 bases lay in between. The germline CDR1 and CDR2 sequences are SGHAT and FQNNGV. CDR3 region: CASSLRGKPGMDYGYTF. The CDR3 DNA is TGTGCCAGCAGCTTACGCGGTAAACCAGGGATGGACTATGGCTACACCTTC.

The gene calls are TRBV27 and TRBJ1-2; 7 bases fit TRBD1. This CDR3 is built from 17 residues. Per germline, CDR1 MNHEY and CDR2 SMNVEV (reference sequence). J gave up 4 bases and V 3 bases, and 14 bases lay outside the gene matches. The CDR3 coding sequence is TGTGCCAGCAGTTTTGTTTGGGACGGACAGGCCCCCTATGGCTACACCTTC. Amino acid sequence: CASSFVWDGQAPYGYTF.

V is TRBV15 and J is TRBJ1-2; 7 bases map to TRBD1. Germline V CDR1 and CDR2: LNHNV, YYDKDF (reference sequence). Losses at the gene ends were 5 bases for V and 7 bases for J; bases not matched to a gene: 10. This CDR3 is built from 14 residues. CDR3 loop: CATSYDRVPSGYTF. CDR3 bases: TGTGCCACCAGCTACGACAGGGTCCCTAGTGGCTACACCTTC.

The chain couples TRBV11-2 to TRBJ1-5; 7 bases map to TRBD1. Germline CDR1 reads SGHAT; CDR2 reads FQNNGV. The V segment lost 7 bases and the J segment 3 bases; nucleotides outside the gene matches: 6. This CDR3 is built from 14 residues. CDR3 coding DNA: TGTGCCAGCAACCAAGGGGGCCTCAATCAGCCCCAGCATTTT. The encoded protein is CASNQGGLNQPQHF.

The gene calls are TRBV9 and TRBJ2-5; the D gene is possibly TRBD1 (5 bases). Germline CDR1 is SGDLS and CDR2 is YYNGEE. The CDR3 length is 15 residues. The V end was cut by 0 bases, the J end by 0 bases, with 9 bases between. This CDR3 is CASSVDWGYQETQYF. CDR3 sequence (DNA): TGTGCCAGCAGCGTAGATTGGGGCTACCAAGAGACCCAGTACTTC.

The rearrangement joins TRBV19 to TRBJ1-1, with 7 bases matching TRBD1. Per germline, CDR1 LNHDA and CDR2 SQIVND (reference sequence). The trim removed 0 bases at V and 1 base at J, leaving 23 bases unmatched. This CDR3 is 22 amino acids long. As DNA, the CDR3 is TGTGCCAGTAGTATAGATCCTACCCTCCACAGGGGACCATCCCATCCGAACACTGAAGCTTTCTTT. It encodes CASSIDPTLHRGPSHPNTEAFF.

The chain couples TRBV11-2 to TRBJ1-5, with TRBD1 matching 9 bases. Germline CDR1 SGHAT, CDR2 FQNNGV. With 1 base clipped from V and 0 bases from J, the junction kept 10 bases outside the gene matches. CDR3 length equals 19 residues. CDR3 protein: CASSLGDGTGPYSNQPQHF. In DNA, the CDR3 is TGTGCCAGCAGCTTAGGTGATGGGACAGGGCCCTATAGCAATCAGCCCCAGCATTTT.